These 18 T cell receptor beta chains came from one sample sequenced in a study of T cell clonotyping in hematopoietic cell transplantation. The time point denotes: recipient sample about 28 days before transplant, after cytoreduction. Profiling relied on immunoSEQ multiplex PCR, and the TCRdb table lists in-frame clones only, not all of them. The sample lists approximately 19,000 clones, about 83% seen once, with around 7.7% in the top ten. The material was peripheral blood mononuclear cells, obtained before stem cell transplant. Receptor source: a man in his forties or fifties with acute myeloid leukemia. Some clones in this sample may be carry-over from other donors' samples.

This clone came up a few times. The chain recombines TRBV18 with TRBJ1-2; D not certain. V lost 3 bases and J 3 bases, leaving 17 bases between the germline ends. Germline CDR1 reads KGHSH; CDR2 reads LQKENI. The CDR3 is 16 amino acids. The CDR3 region is CASSPQSEGLHYGYTF. CDR3 coding DNA: TGTGCCAGCTCACCCCAAAGTGAGGGCCTCCACTATGGCTACACCTTC.

The chain recombines TRBV5-8 with TRBJ1-1; a weak D match, TRBD1 (6 bases). From germline, CDR1 is SGHTS and CDR2 YDEGEE. V lost 3 bases to trimming and J lost 0 bases, with 12 bases between them. The CDR3 is 15 amino acids. The CDR3 DNA is TGTGCCAGCAGCTCCCCCGGGACACTGAACACTGAAGCTTTCTTT. Translated: CASSSPGTLNTEAFF.

The CDR3, as DNA: TGTGCCAGTAGTCTAACAGGGGGGTCCTACGAGCAGTACTTC. Its protein is CASSLTGGSYEQYF. The rearrangement uses TRBV19 and TRBJ2-7, with 8 nucleotides matching TRBD1. The CDR3 contains 14 residues. The V gene end was trimmed by 5 bases and the J gene end by 1 base; junction bases not matched to a gene: 4. Germline assignment: CDR1 LNHDA and CDR2 SQIVND (reference sequence).

In its sample, this clone was seen once. This rearrangement joins TRBV27 to TRBJ2-2; D is perhaps TRBD2 (5 bases). Germline lookup yields CDR1 MNHEY and CDR2 SMNVEV (reference sequence). CDR3 length equals 14 residues. Trimming shortened V by 3 bases and J by 5 bases, and 10 bases separated the two germline ends. The CDR3 loop reads CASSFNGETGELFF. The CDR3 DNA is TGTGCCAGCAGTTTCAACGGGGAAACCGGGGAGCTGTTTTTT.

J is TRBJ1-1 and V is TRBV4-3; 8 bases align to TRBD1. With V trimmed by 1 base and J by 1 base, 5 bases remained unmatched. The CDR3 spans 16 residues. Per the germline V gene, CDR1 is LGHNA and CDR2 is YSLEER. The CDR3 DNA is TGCGCCAGCAGCCAAGCCATTGGACAGGGGAACACTGAAGCTTTCTTT. It specifies CASSQAIGQGNTEAFF.

This clone occurred once. The chain joins TRBV7-2 to TRBJ2-7; D remains ambiguous. The germline V and J ends were trimmed by 1 base and 0 bases, with 13 bases remaining between them. The CDR3 has 16 amino acids. CDR1 and CDR2 (germline): SGHTA, FQGNSA. The CDR3 DNA is TGTGCCAGCAGCTTAGGGGTCCGGCCGAGCTCCTACGAGCAGTACTTC. This sequence encodes CASSLGVRPSSYEQYF. The full variable domain, in which reference TRBV7-2 and TRBJ2-7 provide the parts outside the CDR3, is GAGVSQSPSNKVTEKGKDVELRCDPISGHTALYWYRQSLGQGLEFLIYFQGNSAPDKSGLPSDRFSAERTGGSVSTLTIQRTQQEDSAVYLCASSLGVRPSSYEQYFGPGTRLTVT.

V is TRBV9 and J is TRBJ1-3; D ambiguous. The CDR3 length is 14 residues. With 3 bases removed from V and 4 bases from J, the gap between germline ends came to 11 bases. Germline CDR1 is SGDLS and CDR2 is YYNGEE. CDR3 in DNA: TGTGCCAGCAGCGCCGACGTTGAGGGAAACACCATATATTTT. It yields the protein CASSADVEGNTIYF.

This clone was seen just once. J is TRBJ1-5 and V is TRBV4-3; weak D call: TRBD1 (6 bases). Trimming took off 1 base at V and 6 bases at J, with 16 bases between the two ends. The CDR3 has 16 amino acids. Germline CDR1 LGHNA, CDR2 YSLEER. CDR3 in DNA: TGCGCCAGCAGCCAAGGACGACACAGGGAAACTCAGCCCCAGCATTTT. Translating it yields CASSQGRHRETQPQHF.

V gene TRBV4-3 combines with J gene TRBJ1-6; 7 bases fit TRBD1. Germline V gene data show CDR1 as LGHNA and CDR2 as YSLEER. The J segment lost 1 base and the V segment lost 3 bases, leaving 0 bases of the junction unmatched. The CDR3 covers 15 residues. CDR3 sequence reads: CASSQDRSYNSPLHF. In DNA form, the CDR3 reads TGCGCCAGCAGCCAGGACAGGTCCTATAATTCACCCCTCCACTTT.

This sequence joins TRBV7-9 and TRBJ1-3; D perhaps matches TRBD1 (6 bases). Trimming left V 6 bases short and J 0 bases short, with 12 bases between. Germline CDR1 is SEHNR and CDR2 is FQNEAQ (reference sequence). The CDR3 totals 15 residues. This CDR3 reads CASRTTGDSGNTIYF. The CDR3 DNA is TGTGCCAGCAGAACGACAGGCGACTCTGGAAACACCATATATTTT.

The chain employs TRBV27 and TRBJ2-3, with D tentatively TRBD1 (7 bases). With 5 bases removed from V and 1 base from J, the gap between germline ends came to 16 bases. The CDR3 is made up of 16 amino acids. In germline, CDR1 is MNHEY, CDR2 SMNVEV (reference sequence). The CDR3 spells CASSTQGGWGTDTQYF. The CDR3 coding sequence is TGTGCCAGCAGTACCCAGGGGGGTTGGGGCACAGATACGCAGTATTTT.

The J gene is TRBJ2-7, the V gene TRBV28; TRBD2 is a possible D gene (6 bases). This CDR3 is 16 amino acids long. V lost 5 bases and J lost 5, with 22 bases in between. Germline V lookup: CDR1 MDHEN, CDR2 SYDVKM. The CDR3 reads CASSPSWRGYPNEQYF. In DNA, the CDR3 is TGTGCCAGCAGTCCCAGTTGGAGGGGATACCCTAACGAGCAGTACTTC.

This sequence joins TRBV5-6 and TRBJ2-7; 9 bases match TRBD1. Germline loops: CDR1 SGHDT, CDR2 YYEEEE. Trimming removed 1 base from V and 6 bases from J; junction bases left unmatched: 8. CDR3 length: 15 residues. The CDR3 loop reads CASSLSGTGFPEQYF. The DNA for the CDR3 is TGTGCCAGCAGCTTGTCCGGGACAGGGTTTCCCGAGCAGTACTTC.

This clone is labeled as medium-sized. V usage is TRBV2 and J usage is TRBJ1-6, with 9 nucleotides matching TRBD1. J lost 9 bases, V lost 4 bases, and 4 bases had no gene match. Germline V lookup: CDR1 SNHLY, CDR2 FYNNEI. This CDR3 spans 14 amino acids. The DNA for the CDR3 is TGTGCCAGCAGTGGGACAGGGGAGAGTTCACCCCTCCACTTT. The encoded protein is CASSGTGESSPLHF.

V is TRBV30 and J is TRBJ1-4; possible D gene TRBD1, 5 bases. CDR1 is GTSNPN and CDR2 is SVGIG in the germline V gene (reference sequence). This CDR3 comprises 15 residues. V shed 2 bases and J shed 8 bases, with 18 bases lying between them. The CDR3 DNA reads TGTGCCTGGAGTCCCGACACCTGGGGGTCCGAAAAACTGTTTTTT. Translation: CAWSPDTWGSEKLFF.

The chain couples TRBV4-1 to TRBJ2-1; D is unclear. Trimming pared 3 bases from V and 6 bases from J, leaving 6 bases between. CDR3 length equals 12 residues. Germline CDR1 MGHRA, CDR2 YSYEKL. The CDR3 region has the DNA TGCGCCAGCAGCCAGGTGGGCAATGAGCAGTTCTTC. Protein product: CASSQVGNEQFF.

This clone was observed a single time. V gene TRBV4-3 combines with J gene TRBJ1-6, with a weak D call TRBD1 (6 bases). V shed 0 bases and J shed 10 bases, with 16 bases lying between them. The germline V gene has CDR1 LGHNA and CDR2 YSLEER. The CDR3 runs to 16 residues. CDR3 region: CASSQDLGGGSSPLHF. In DNA form, the CDR3 reads TGCGCCAGCAGCCAAGATTTAGGGGGGGGTAGCTCACCCCTCCACTTT.

This chain links TRBV28 with TRBJ1-1, with D possibly TRBD1 on 5 matching bases. This CDR3 contains 11 residues. The germline V gene encodes CDR1 MDHEN and CDR2 SYDVKM. V was pared by 6 bases and J by 7 bases, with 9 bases between. CDR3: CASSLDSEAFF. The CDR3 coding sequence is TGTGCCAGCAGCCTTGACAGTGAAGCTTTCTTT.